This TCR beta chain originates from a study of blood T cell repertoires in COVID-19. Germline CDR1 SGHDN, CDR2 FVKESK. The CDR3 length is 13 residues. The V end lost 0 bases, the J end lost 4 bases, and 4 bases lay between the germline ends. TCRdb's copy holds only in-frame clones and misses some; the assay was immunoSEQ multiplex PCR. The sample includes roughly 92,000 clones, 90% of them seen just once. The receptor was derived from a woman older than 75 with active or convalescent COVID-19. The chain employs TRBV14 and TRBJ1-3, with unresolved D. Sequenced material: peripheral blood. In DNA, the CDR3 is TGTGCCAGCAGCCAAGATACAGGAAACACCATATATTTT. This codes for CASSQDTGNTIYF.